This T cell receptor (beta chain) was obtained from a study of glioma-infiltrating T cells. Whole-study findings and limits: Tissue and blood shared very few CDR3 sequences. Tissue-blood divergence was below expectation in non-neoplastic patients, above in gliomas.

A few counts support this clonotype. Antigen unknown. Germline lookup yields CDR1 SEHNR and CDR2 FQNEAQ (reference sequence). Trimming left V 8 bases short and J 2 bases short, with 9 bases between. The length of the CDR3 is 12 residues. TCR alpha and beta CDR3 regions were amplified from RNA using iRepertoire nested multiplex PCR. A single record per CDR3 protein comes from TCRdb applying MiXCR to the multiplex PCR reads. The data hold about 130,000 distinct CDR3 sequences, with 24% observed a single time. This chain links TRBV7-9 with TRBJ1-1; D unclear. The sequenced sample was glioma tissue, nonneoplastic brain tissue, or PBMCs (not recorded which). The sequence was collected from a human donor with low-grade glioma or glioblastoma, undergoing nonglioma brain surgery, or in good health (not recorded which). CDR3 region: CASRYLNTEAFF. The CDR3, as DNA: TGTGCCAGCCGCTACCTTAACACTGAAGCTTTCTTT. The variable domain in full, completed from reference TRBV7-9 and TRBJ1-1, reads DTGVSQNPRHKITKRGQNVTFRCDPISEHNRLYWYRQTLGQGPEFLTYFQNEAQLEKSRLLSDRFSAERPKGSFSTLEIQRTEQGDSAMYLCASRYLNTEAFFGQGTRLTVV.